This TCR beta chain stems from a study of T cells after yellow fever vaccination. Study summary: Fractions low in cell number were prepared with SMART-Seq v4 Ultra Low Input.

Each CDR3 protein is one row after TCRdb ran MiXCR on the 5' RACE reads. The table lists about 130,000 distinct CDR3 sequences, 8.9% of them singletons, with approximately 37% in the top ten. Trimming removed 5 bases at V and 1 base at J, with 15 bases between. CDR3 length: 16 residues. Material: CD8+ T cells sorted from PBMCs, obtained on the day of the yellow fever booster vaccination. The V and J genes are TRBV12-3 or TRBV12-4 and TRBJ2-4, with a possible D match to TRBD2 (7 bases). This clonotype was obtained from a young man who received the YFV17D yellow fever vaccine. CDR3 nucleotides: TGTGCCAGCAGTCACAAGGGGGGGATGGCCAAAAACATTCAGTACTTC. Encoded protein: CASSHKGGMAKNIQYF.